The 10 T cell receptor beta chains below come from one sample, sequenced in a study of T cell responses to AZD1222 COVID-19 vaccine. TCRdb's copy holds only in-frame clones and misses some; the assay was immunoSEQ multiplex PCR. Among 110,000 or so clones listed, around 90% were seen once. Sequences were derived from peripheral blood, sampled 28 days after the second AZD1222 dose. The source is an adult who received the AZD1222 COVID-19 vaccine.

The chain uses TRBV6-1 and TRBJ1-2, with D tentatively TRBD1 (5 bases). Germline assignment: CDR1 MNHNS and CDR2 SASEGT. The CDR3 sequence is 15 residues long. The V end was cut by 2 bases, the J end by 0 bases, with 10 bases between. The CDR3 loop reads CASSEQGLANYGYTF. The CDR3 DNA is TGTGCCAGCAGTGAACAGGGATTGGCTAACTATGGCTACACCTTC.

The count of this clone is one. The CDR3 DNA follows: TGCAGCGTTGAACCTAGGATGACTAACACTGAAGCTTTCTTT. Amino acids: CSVEPRMTNTEAFF. The chain employs TRBV29-1 and TRBJ1-1, with unresolved D. The ends were cut back, 2 bases at V and 2 bases at J, with 12 bases in the middle. The V gene's germline CDR1 is SQVTM and CDR2 ANQGSEA. CDR3 length: 14 residues.

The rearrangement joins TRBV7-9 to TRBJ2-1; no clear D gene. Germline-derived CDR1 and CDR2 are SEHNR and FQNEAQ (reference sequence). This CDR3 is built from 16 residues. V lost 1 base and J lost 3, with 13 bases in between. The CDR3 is CASSLGSGLFYNEQFF. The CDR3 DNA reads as TGTGCCAGCAGCTTAGGCTCCGGCCTTTTCTACAATGAGCAGTTCTTC.

In DNA form, the CDR3 reads TGTGCCAGCAGCTTCGGGACAGGGGAGAATGAAAAACTGTTTTTT. This encodes CASSFGTGENEKLFF. The chain is built from TRBV7-6 and TRBJ1-4; 10 bases fit TRBD1. The CDR3 consists of 15 residues. The V gene end was trimmed by 3 bases and the J gene end by 5 bases; junction bases not matched to a gene: 3. Germline V lookup: CDR1 SGHVS, CDR2 FNYEAQ.

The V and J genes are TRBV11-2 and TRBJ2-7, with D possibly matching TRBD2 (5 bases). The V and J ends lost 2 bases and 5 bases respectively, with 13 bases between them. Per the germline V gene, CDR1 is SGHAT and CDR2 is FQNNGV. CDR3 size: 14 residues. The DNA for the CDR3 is TGTGCCAGCAGCTTAAGACGGGATGGACACGAGCAGTACTTC. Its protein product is CASSLRRDGHEQYF.

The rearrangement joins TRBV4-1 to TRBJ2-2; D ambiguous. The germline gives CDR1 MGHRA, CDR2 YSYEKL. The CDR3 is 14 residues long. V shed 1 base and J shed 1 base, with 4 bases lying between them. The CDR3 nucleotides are TGCGCCAGCAGCCAAGCTAGGAACACCGGGGAGCTGTTTTTT. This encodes CASSQARNTGELFF.

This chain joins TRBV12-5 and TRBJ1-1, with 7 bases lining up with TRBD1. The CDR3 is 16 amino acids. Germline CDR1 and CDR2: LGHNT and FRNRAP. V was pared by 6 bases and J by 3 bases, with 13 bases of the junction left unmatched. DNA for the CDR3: TGTGCTAGTGGCCAGACGACAGGGTTTAGGGACACTGAAGCTTTCTTT. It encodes CASGQTTGFRDTEAFF.

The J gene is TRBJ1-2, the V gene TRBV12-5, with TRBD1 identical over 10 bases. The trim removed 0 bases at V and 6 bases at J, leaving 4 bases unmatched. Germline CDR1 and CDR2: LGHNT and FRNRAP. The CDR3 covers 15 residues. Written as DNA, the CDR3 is TGTGCTAGTGGTTTGGTACTGGGACAGGGGAATGGCTACACCTTC. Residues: CASGLVLGQGNGYTF. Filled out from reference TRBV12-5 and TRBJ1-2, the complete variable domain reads DARVTQTPRHKVTEMGQEVTMRCQPILGHNTVFWYRQTMMQGLELLAYFRNRAPLDDSGMPKDRFSAEMPDATLATLKIQPSEPRDSAVYFCASGLVLGQGNGYTFGSGTRLTVV.

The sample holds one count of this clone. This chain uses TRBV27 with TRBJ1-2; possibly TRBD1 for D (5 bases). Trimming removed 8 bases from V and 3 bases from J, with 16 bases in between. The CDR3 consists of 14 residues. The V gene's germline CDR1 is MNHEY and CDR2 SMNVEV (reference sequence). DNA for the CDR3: TGTGCCAGCGGCCCAGGGTTTAGGTACTATGGCTACACCTTC. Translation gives CASGPGFRYYGYTF.

CDR3 protein: CASSMGQPTPTQYF. The CDR3 DNA reads TGTGCCAGCAGCATGGGACAGCCAACTCCGACCCAGTACTTC. The chain is built from TRBV7-2 and TRBJ2-5, with 7 bases aligning to TRBD1. This CDR3 comprises 14 residues. The junction had 10 bases not matched to a gene; V was cut back by 5 bases and J by 7 bases. Looked up from germline, CDR1 is SGHTA and CDR2 is FQGNSA.